This T cell receptor (beta chain) was observed in a study of blood T cells in healthy people across ages. Whole-study findings and limits: The percentage of naive T cells correlated strongly with TCR beta diversity. The study regarded diversity estimates from one million T cells as underestimates. With age, beta diversity per million T cells declined roughly linearly, significantly by 30 to 50.

Alongside a J-beta primer mix, a sample-barcoded 5' primer served in a second PCR lasting about 7 to 11 cycles. MiXCR, applied by TCRdb to the 5' RACE reads, yields one record per CDR3 protein. The sample lists over 600,000 distinct CDR3 sequences, more than 50% occurring once. Regarding this clonotype: The antigen is not known.

This TCR derives from a man between 35 and 55 years old in good health. The source material was blood.

In DNA, the CDR3 is TGTGCCAGCTCACCACCCGTTGGGGGGAAAGCTGGGGCCAACGTCCTGACTTTC. Translated, it gives CASSPPVGGKAGANVLTF. J is TRBJ2-6 and V is TRBV18; TRBD2 is a possible D gene (6 bases). V was clipped by 0 bases and J by 2 bases, with 14 bases between them. This CDR3 has 18 residues. CDR1 KGHSH and CDR2 LQKENI come from the germline V gene.